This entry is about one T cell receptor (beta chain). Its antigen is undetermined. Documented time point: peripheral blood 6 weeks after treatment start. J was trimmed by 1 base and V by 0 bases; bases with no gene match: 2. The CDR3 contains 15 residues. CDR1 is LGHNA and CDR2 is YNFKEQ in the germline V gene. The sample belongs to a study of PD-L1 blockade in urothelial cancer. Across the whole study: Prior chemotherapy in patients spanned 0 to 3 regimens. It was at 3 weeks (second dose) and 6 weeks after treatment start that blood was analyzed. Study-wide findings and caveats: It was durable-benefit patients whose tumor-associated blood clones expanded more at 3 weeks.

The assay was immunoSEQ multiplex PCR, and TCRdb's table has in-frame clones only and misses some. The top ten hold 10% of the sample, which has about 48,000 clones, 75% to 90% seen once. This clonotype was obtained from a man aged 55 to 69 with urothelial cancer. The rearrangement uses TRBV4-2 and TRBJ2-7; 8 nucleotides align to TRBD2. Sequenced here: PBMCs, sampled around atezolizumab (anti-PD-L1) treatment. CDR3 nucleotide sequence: TGTGCCAGCAGCCAAGACCGCGGGGGGTCCTACGAGCAGTACTTC. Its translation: CASSQDRGGSYEQYF.